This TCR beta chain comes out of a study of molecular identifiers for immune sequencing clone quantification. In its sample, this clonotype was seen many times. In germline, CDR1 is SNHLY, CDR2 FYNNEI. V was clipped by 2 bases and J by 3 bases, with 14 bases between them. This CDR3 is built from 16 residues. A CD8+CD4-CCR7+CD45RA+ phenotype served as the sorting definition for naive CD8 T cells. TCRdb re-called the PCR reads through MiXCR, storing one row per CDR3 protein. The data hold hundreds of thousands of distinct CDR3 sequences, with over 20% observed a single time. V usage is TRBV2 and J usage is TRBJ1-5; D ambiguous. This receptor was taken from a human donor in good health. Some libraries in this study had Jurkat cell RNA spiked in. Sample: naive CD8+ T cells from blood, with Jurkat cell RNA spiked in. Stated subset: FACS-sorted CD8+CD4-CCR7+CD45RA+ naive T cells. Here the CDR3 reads CASSESQRGINQPQHF. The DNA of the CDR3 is TGTGCCAGCAGTGAATCCCAACGCGGTATCAATCAGCCCCAGCATTTT. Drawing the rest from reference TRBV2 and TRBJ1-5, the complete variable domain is EPEVTQTPSHQVTQMGQEVILRCVPISNHLYFYWYRQILGQKVEFLVSFYNNEISEKSEIFDDQFSVERPDGSNFTLKIRSTKLEDSAMYFCASSESQRGINQPQHFGDGTRLSIL.